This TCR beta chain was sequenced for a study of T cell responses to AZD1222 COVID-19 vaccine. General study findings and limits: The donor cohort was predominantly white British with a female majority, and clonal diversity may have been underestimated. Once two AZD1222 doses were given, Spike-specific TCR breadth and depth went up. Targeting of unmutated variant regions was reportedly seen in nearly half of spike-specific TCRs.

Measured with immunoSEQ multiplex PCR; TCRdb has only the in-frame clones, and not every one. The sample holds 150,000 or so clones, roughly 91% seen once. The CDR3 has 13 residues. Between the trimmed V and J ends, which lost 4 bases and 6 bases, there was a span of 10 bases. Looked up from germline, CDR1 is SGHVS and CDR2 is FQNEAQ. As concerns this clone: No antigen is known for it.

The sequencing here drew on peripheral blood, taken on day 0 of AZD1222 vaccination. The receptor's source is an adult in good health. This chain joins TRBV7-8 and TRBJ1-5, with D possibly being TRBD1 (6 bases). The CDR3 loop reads CASSSKGGQPQHF. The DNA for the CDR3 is TGTGCCAGCAGCTCCAAGGGGGGTCAGCCCCAGCATTTT.